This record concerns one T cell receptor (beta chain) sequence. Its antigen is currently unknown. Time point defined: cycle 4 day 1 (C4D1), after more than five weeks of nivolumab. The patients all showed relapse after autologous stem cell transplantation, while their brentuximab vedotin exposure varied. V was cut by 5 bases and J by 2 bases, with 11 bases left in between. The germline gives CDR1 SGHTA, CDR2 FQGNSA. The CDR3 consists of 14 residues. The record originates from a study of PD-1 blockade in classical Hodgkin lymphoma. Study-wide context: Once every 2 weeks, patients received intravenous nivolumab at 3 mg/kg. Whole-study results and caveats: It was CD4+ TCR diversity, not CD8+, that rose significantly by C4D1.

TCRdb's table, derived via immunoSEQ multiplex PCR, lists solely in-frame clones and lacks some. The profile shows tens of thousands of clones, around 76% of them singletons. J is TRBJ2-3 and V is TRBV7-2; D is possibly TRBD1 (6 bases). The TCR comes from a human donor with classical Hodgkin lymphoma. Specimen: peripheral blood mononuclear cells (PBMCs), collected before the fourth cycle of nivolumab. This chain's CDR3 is CASSPGQITDTQYF. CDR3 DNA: TGTGCCAGCAGCCCCGGACAGATCACAGATACGCAGTATTTT.